This T cell receptor (beta chain) was observed in a study of early T cells in non-severe SARS-CoV-2 infection. Study-level background: Sequencing of bulk RNA from unsorted whole blood was done, without chain pairing. Study results and caveats: Private and CD4 specificities were missed by VDJdb matching, which favored anti-spike CD8 responses.

About this clonotype: Its antigen is not identified.

Individual cDNA molecules each received unique molecular identifiers attached to them. TCRdb reanalysed the 5' RACE reads using MiXCR and keeps one entry per CDR3 protein. The profile covers tens of thousands of distinct CDR3 sequences, with 15% to 17% appearing a single time and 12% taken by the ten largest. The CDR3 extends over 14 amino acids. The V gene's germline CDR1 is MNHNS and CDR2 SASEGT. V lost 4 bases, J lost 2 bases, and 12 bases lay in between. Input material: whole blood. This chain joins TRBV6-1 and TRBJ2-7; D is possibly TRBD1 (5 bases). The sequence came from an adult who was a healthcare worker with PCR-confirmed SARS-CoV-2 infection or an uninfected control (not recorded which). DNA for the CDR3: TGTGCCAGCAGTGCCTTACGGACACCCTACGAGCAGTACTTC. This translates into CASSALRTPYEQYF.